This T cell receptor beta chain derives from a study of sequential checkpoint blockade in melanoma. Regarding treatment: randomized to nivolumab then ipilimumab (arm A) or the reverse (arm B). Generated by immunoSEQ multiplex PCR, the TCRdb table keeps only in-frame clones and is missing some. The table has about 5,700 clones, approximately 50% seen once; the top ten hold about 17%. This CDR3 comprises 17 residues. Germline V gives CDR1 SQVTM, CDR2 ANQGSEA. The clonotype originates from a human donor with melanoma. The gene calls are TRBV29-1 and TRBJ2-5; D is possibly TRBD1 (6 bases). TRBJ2-7 matches the DNA end more closely, so the J call is doubtful. The sequencing here drew on CD8+ T cells sorted from blood (inferred from file names), taken from a patient given nivolumab and ipilimumab in sequence. CDR3 bases: TGCAGCGTTGTAGGTGCGGCGGTTACAGGGTCAGCCTACGAGCAGTACTTC. Translation: CSVVGAAVTGSAYEQYF.